Listed below are T cell receptor beta chains from one sample, sequenced in a study of T cell responses to AZD1222 COVID-19 vaccine. The data were produced by immunoSEQ multiplex PCR, yet TCRdb's version contains in-frame clones alone and is incomplete. This sample carries about 140,000 clones, 80% to 90% of them seen once, and the ten largest clones take under 3.5%. The sample in question was peripheral blood, obtained on day 0 of AZD1222 vaccination. The receptors come from an adult in good health. Both conserved end residues are part of each CDR3. D genes are given only for firm matches.

D gene	V gene	J gene	CDR3 protein
TRBD2	TRBV27	TRBJ2-4	CASSWAGGAKNIQYF
NA	TRBV19	TRBJ1-5	CASSIGWTARNQPQHF
NA	TRBV15	TRBJ1-5	CATSSHRGQPQHF
NA	TRBV28	TRBJ1-1	CASNPTGAGANTEAFF
NA	TRBV5-8	TRBJ1-5	CASSLARGFSQPQHF
TRBD2	TRBV4-1	TRBJ2-4	CASSPGGREGHDIQYF
NA	TRBV12-3/TRBV12-4	TRBJ1-6	CASRYGVNSPLHF
NA	TRBV2	TRBJ1-4	CASSDLQTDEKLFF
NA	TRBV7-6	TRBJ2-1	CASSQRRGDPGAEQFF
NA	TRBV4-3	TRBJ1-2	CASSQDGEGGRLRRGYTF
TRBD1	TRBV4-3	TRBJ1-4	CASSQELGTGTEKLFF
NA	TRBV7-8	TRBJ1-6	CASSFEGLDNSPLHF
TRBD1	TRBV19	TRBJ1-5	CASRQGLNQPQHF